Listed below are T cell receptor beta chains from one sample, sequenced in a study of tumor-infiltrating lymphocytes in oesophageal squamous cell carcinoma. MiXCR, run by TCRdb on the PCR reads, gives a single entry per CDR3 protein. The table has 13,000 or so distinct CDR3 sequences, roughly 55% seen once. The sequencing sample was made of esophageal tumor tissue. Source of these receptors: a female donor with esophageal squamous cell carcinoma. Both conserved end residues are trimmed from each CDR3.

v_gene	j_gene	CDR3aa
TRBV5-1	NA	ASSRTLAGGPGETQY
TRBV7-2	TRBJ2-4	ASSSRLAGAYNEQY
TRBV6-1	NA	ASGGGYYGYT
TRBV5-6	NA	ASSLSGGAGVEQY
TRBV7-3	TRBJ2-7	ASSIGHLYEQY
TRBV7-2	TRBJ2-3	ASSPGTSGGAEDTQY
TRBV10-2	TRBJ2-5	ASSNRGRETQN
TRBV19	TRBJ1-1	ASSNRGVEAF
TRBV7-9	TRBJ2-5	ASSLDRRQETQY
TRBV7-2	TRBJ1-1	AINRGVNTEAF
TRBV2	TRBJ2-7	ASRAQGPGGWQY
TRBV7-6	TRBJ2-3	ASSPASGSITDTQY
TRBV6-1	TRBJ1-1	ASSFGGTEAF
TRBV6-6	TRBJ2-1	ASSYGDLGPF
TRBV6-1	TRBJ1-6	ASSETRQGAGEQY
TRBV7-9	NA	ASSLAGFNEQF
TRBV11-2	TRBJ2-3	ASSLGQGRTAQY
TRBV28	TRBJ1-3	ASSHQPGTSGNTIY
TRBV12-3/TRBV12-4	TRBJ2-1	ASSLGTSDYNEQF
TRBV7-2	TRBJ2-3	ASSGKGAIFTQY
TRBV7-9	NA	ASSLAGTGEETQY
TRBV12-3/TRBV12-4	NA	ASSYRGTSGRTAPSYEQY
TRBV28	NA	ASSRPGHFQETQY
TRBV7-2	TRBJ2-5	ASSWDRETQY
TRBV7-9	TRBJ2-6	ASSFLPTSSGANVLT
TRBV5-1	TRBJ2-2	ASSLSQGNTGELF
TRBV7-2	TRBJ2-4	ASSLGTDRNIQY
TRBV7-2	NA	ASSFAVQETQY
TRBV5-1	TRBJ2-6	ASSSPTGSGANVLT
TRBV7-2	NA	ASSLYHRGDEQF
TRBV7-9	TRBJ2-4	ASSPRLNIQY
TRBV7-6	TRBJ2-7	ASSLGADSYEQY
TRBV7-2	TRBJ1-2	ASSWTTQRGYT
TRBV14	TRBJ2-3	ASSQTSGTTDTQY
TRBV5-5	TRBJ1-1	ASSSGGQGTEAF
TRBV27	NA	ASSLDSLYNEQF
TRBV7-9	TRBJ1-3	ANVGISGNTIY